The 20 T cell receptor beta chains listed next were all sequenced from one sample in a study of cytomegalovirus exposure and HLA in healthy donors. Libraries were prepared by immunoSEQ multiplex PCR; TCRdb keeps only in-frame clonotypes and omits some of them. This repertoire shows about 79,000 clones, roughly 93% found once; its top ten account for approximately 4%. Sequencing input: PBMCs. All receptors derive from a woman in her 30s in good health and CMV-seronegative.

J is TRBJ2-7 and V is TRBV9; D might be TRBD1 (5 bases). CDR1 is SGDLS and CDR2 is YYNGEE in the germline V gene. The germline V and J ends were trimmed by 2 bases and 0 bases, with 9 bases remaining between them. This CDR3 comprises 14 residues. CDR3 DNA: TGTGCCAGCAGCGTGGACACCCGCTCCTACGAGCAGTACTTC. Its protein is CASSVDTRSYEQYF.

The rearrangement uses TRBV19 and TRBJ1-1, with 8 nucleotides matching TRBD1. The CDR3 is made up of 15 amino acids. Losses at the gene ends were 5 bases for V and 4 bases for J; bases not matched to a gene: 9. Germline V CDR1 and CDR2: LNHDA, SQIVND (reference sequence). The CDR3 DNA is TGTGCCAGTAGTGGGAGACAGGGGCGCGGCACTGAAGCTTTCTTT. As protein: CASSGRQGRGTEAFF.

The chain links TRBV30 to TRBJ2-7; 8 bases are shared with TRBD2. CDR3 length: 15 residues. Germline V gives CDR1 GTSNPN, CDR2 SVGIG (reference sequence). Unmatched junction bases numbered 6, after V lost 0 bases and J lost 2 bases. CDR3 in DNA: TGTGCCTGGAGTGTAGGGTCGGGGGGGGCCTACGAGCAGTACTTC. It yields the protein CAWSVGSGGAYEQYF.

In regard to this clone: The identical CDR3 is also encoded by other nucleotide sequences in the sample. This chain uses TRBV7-8 with TRBJ1-1; maybe TRBD1 (6 bases). Germline V gene lookup returns CDR1 SGHVS and CDR2 FQNEAQ. This CDR3 is 14 amino acids long. Deletions cut 3 bases from V and 3 bases from J, with 11 bases between. As DNA, the CDR3 is TGTGCCAGCAGCTTGGGAACAGGGTACACTGAAGCTTTCTTT. Translating it yields CASSLGTGYTEAFF.

V and J are TRBV21-1 and TRBJ2-7; the table's D call TRBD2 went unverified against the DNA. TRBV21-1 is assigned pseudogene status. The CDR3 sequence is 17 residues long. The DNA for the CDR3 is TGTGCCAGCAGCCCTTCCGAGAAGGAGCGGGGGGGAGAAGAGCAGTACTTC. Protein sequence: CASSPSEKERGGEEQYF.

This rearrangement joins TRBV2 to TRBJ2-7, with TRBD1 matching over 10 bases. Losses at the gene ends were 6 bases for V and 1 base for J; bases not matched to a gene: 6. Germline values: CDR1 SNHLY, CDR2 FYNNEI. This CDR3 is 15 amino acids long. CDR3 loop: CASRVDRGHSYEQYF. In nucleotides, the CDR3 is TGTGCCAGCAGGGTCGACAGGGGGCATTCCTACGAGCAGTACTTC.

The chain is built from TRBV7-8 and TRBJ2-7; D is unclear. Germline V CDR1 and CDR2: SGHVS, FQNEAQ. The CDR3 contains 13 residues. The V end was cut by 1 base, the J end by 2 bases, with 6 bases between. In DNA, the CDR3 is TGTGCCAGCAGCTTAGTGTCCACCTACGAGCAGTACTTC. It specifies CASSLVSTYEQYF.

The count of this clone is one. The chain recombines TRBV10-3 with TRBJ1-1; 8 bases are shared with TRBD1. CDR1 is ENHRY, CDR2 SYGVKD, per germline. The CDR3 spans 13 residues. J lost 6 bases, V lost 4 bases, and 4 bases had no gene match. The CDR3 region is CAISGGTGPEAFF. The CDR3 coding sequence is TGTGCCATCAGTGGGGGGACAGGCCCTGAAGCTTTCTTT.

V gene TRBV28 combines with J gene TRBJ1-2, with 9 bases fitting TRBD1. Germline CDR1 is MDHEN and CDR2 is SYDVKM. This CDR3 has 16 residues. J lost 8 bases, V lost 0 bases, and 10 bases had no gene match. CDR3 sequence: CASSLWGTGQNRGYTF. The CDR3 coding sequence is TGTGCCAGCAGTTTATGGGGGACAGGGCAAAATAGGGGCTACACCTTC.

This chain links TRBV19 with TRBJ2-3; TRBD1 agrees at 9 bases. CDR1 is LNHDA, CDR2 SQIVND, per germline (reference sequence). This CDR3 comprises 13 residues. V dropped 7 bases and J dropped 6; count of bases not matched to a gene: 5. In nucleotides, the CDR3 is TGTGCCAGTAAACAGGGGGCGCCGGATACGCAGTATTTT. Translation: CASKQGAPDTQYF.

The CDR3 protein is CASSLVRRQGGYNEQFF. CDR3 in DNA: TGTGCCAGCAGCTTAGTTAGGCGGCAGGGGGGCTACAATGAGCAGTTCTTC. The chain recombines TRBV7-2 with TRBJ2-1; perhaps TRBD1 as D (7 bases). The CDR3 has 17 residues. V was shortened by 1 base and J by 3 bases, with 16 bases between the two germline ends. Germline V gives CDR1 SGHTA, CDR2 FQGNSA.

V gene TRBV4-1 combines with J gene TRBJ1-4, with 7 bases identical to TRBD1. Per the germline V gene, CDR1 is MGHRA and CDR2 is YSYEKL. There are 15 residues in the CDR3. The ends lost 4 bases at V and 3 bases at J; junction bases unmatched: 5. The CDR3 protein is CASSLSGTANEKLFF. The CDR3 DNA sequence: TGCGCCAGCAGCCTGTCCGGGACAGCTAATGAAAAACTGTTTTTT.

The chain recombines TRBV5-5 with TRBJ1-3; 8 bases agree with TRBD1. V lost 0 bases and J lost 1; bases outside the gene matches: 6. CDR3 size: 17 residues. CDR1 and CDR2 (germline): SGHKS, YYEKEE (reference sequence). CDR3 in DNA: TGTGCCAGCAGCTTGGTTGGACAGGGATTATCTGGAAACACCATATATTTT. It specifies CASSLVGQGLSGNTIYF.

The J gene is TRBJ2-2, the V gene TRBV7-9, with D possibly being TRBD2 (7 bases). V was pared by 5 bases and J by 1 base, with 17 bases between. This CDR3 spans 17 amino acids. The germline V gene encodes CDR1 SEHNR and CDR2 FQNEAQ (reference sequence). CDR3 sequence: CASSLRGAIRNTGELFF. In DNA form, the CDR3 reads TGTGCCAGCAGCCTCCGGGGGGCCATCAGGAACACCGGGGAGCTGTTTTTT.

The chain carries TRBV9 and TRBJ1-3, with a possible D match to TRBD1 (5 bases). Germline CDR1 SGDLS, CDR2 YYNGEE. V was shortened by 1 base and J by 4 bases, with 18 bases between the two germline ends. The CDR3 is made up of 17 amino acids. The CDR3 loop reads CASSVSSSGRPGNTIYF. Here the CDR3 DNA reads TGTGCCAGCAGCGTATCTTCGTCAGGGCGGCCCGGAAACACCATATATTTT.

The chain joins TRBV4-1 to TRBJ2-3, with 16 positions matching TRBD2. The CDR3 extends over 19 amino acids. Germline V gene lookup returns CDR1 MGHRA and CDR2 YSYEKL. Germline trimming cut 0 bases from V and 5 bases from J; bases unmatched to any gene: 8. This chain's CDR3 is CASSQDVGTSGGAIDTQYF. The CDR3 DNA reads as TGCGCCAGCAGCCAAGATGTAGGGACTAGCGGGGGGGCAATAGATACGCAGTATTTT.

This clone was seen just once. This sequence joins TRBV13 and TRBJ2-3, with a weak D call TRBD2 (5 bases). The CDR3 sequence is 15 residues long. Germline V CDR1 and CDR2: PRHDT, FYEKMQ (reference sequence). Trimming cost V 7 bases and J 2 bases, with 16 bases left between them. The CDR3 bases are TGTGCCAGCAAGCGGAAAGAAGCTATCACAGATACGCAGTATTTT. Translated: CASKRKEAITDTQYF. Together with reference TRBV13 and TRBJ2-3, the CDR3 gives the full variable domain: AAGVIQSPRHLIKEKRETATLKCYPIPRHDTVYWYQQGPGQDPQFLISFYEKMQSDKGSIPDRFSAQQFSDYHSELNMSSLELGDSALYFCASKRKEAITDTQYFGPGTRLTVL.

The rearrangement links TRBV29-1 to TRBJ2-7; unclear D gene. In germline, CDR1 is SQVTM, CDR2 ANQGSEA. The CDR3 spans 13 residues. Between the trimmed V and J ends, which lost 3 bases and 3 bases, there was a span of 12 bases. The CDR3 nucleotides read TGCAGCGTTGATGGTGACAAAGACTACGAGCAGTACTTC. This sequence encodes CSVDGDKDYEQYF.

This sequence joins TRBV28 and TRBJ1-3; the match to TRBD1 covers 7 bases. The CDR3 has 15 residues. V shed 5 bases, J shed 1 base, and the junction held 5 bases outside the gene matches. CDR1 is MDHEN, CDR2 SYDVKM, per germline. The CDR3: CASSATGASGNTIYF. CDR3 DNA: TGTGCCAGCAGTGCCACAGGGGCGTCTGGAAACACCATATATTTT.

The chain is built from TRBV9 and TRBJ2-2, with 7 positions matching TRBD2. Germline-derived CDR1 and CDR2 are SGDLS and YYNGEE. V was clipped by 4 bases and J by 7 bases; unmatched bases: 10. The CDR3 contains 15 residues. The CDR3 DNA is TGTGCCAGCAGCTTCGGCGGGGGAGGAAACGGGGAGCTGTTTTTT. This translates into CASSFGGGGNGELFF.